This T cell receptor beta chain was identified in a study of human T cells and chemical hapten exposure. The study, taken as a whole, reports: Compared with pre-sensitization or healthy control sets, expanded TCRs clustered more.

In the library, unique molecular identifiers were attached to individual cDNA molecules. Each CDR3 protein gets one entry after TCRdb re-called the RACE reads with MiXCR. The sample shows roughly 120,000 distinct CDR3 sequences, around 13% of them seen only once. Time point given: patch test 1, 2 weeks after DPC sensitization. Treatment: therapeutic diphenylcyclopropenone sensitization with weekly scalp DPC. Germline CDR1 is SNHLY and CDR2 is FYNNEI. CDR3 size: 15 residues. Deletions cut 6 bases from V and 0 bases from J, with 13 bases between. Comment on this clonotype: Its antigen is not known.

Material: whole blood, obtained in connection with sensitization to the hapten diphenylcyclopropenone (DPC). This clonotype was sampled from a man aged 18 to 35 with alopecia areata. Some clones in this sample may be carry-over from other donors' samples. The chain couples TRBV2 to TRBJ2-3, with D possibly TRBD1 on 7 matching bases. CDR3 in amino acids: CASRGGTDSTDTQYF. The CDR3 coding sequence is TGTGCCAGCAGAGGAGGGACAGACAGCACAGATACGCAGTATTTT.